This TCR beta chain was documented in a study of T cell responses to AZD1222 COVID-19 vaccine. Overall study context: Researchers grouped second doses given at about 4 or about 12 weeks into one pool.

A remark on this clone: Its target is not known.

Broader study findings: At study baseline, merely about 6 AZD1222 recipients were seropositive. Donors were chiefly white British, with a greater number of females, and clonal diversity was perhaps underestimated. CD4 TCRs covered the whole spike, strongest at regions 160-218 and 743-854.

Sequenced by immunoSEQ multiplex PCR; TCRdb stores in-frame clones only, minus some. The sample consists of about 150,000 clones, 88% of them appearing once. The germline CDR1 and CDR2 sequences are SGHRS and YFSETQ. V lost 0 bases and J 5 bases, leaving 8 bases between the germline ends. The CDR3 extends over 13 amino acids. Material: peripheral blood, obtained on day 0 of AZD1222 vaccination. The TCR sequence derives from an adult in good health. The chain employs TRBV5-1 and TRBJ1-2; possible D gene TRBD1, 6 bases. The CDR3 protein is CASSLDREYGYTF. For the CDR3, the DNA is TGCGCCAGCAGCTTGGACAGGGAGTATGGCTACACCTTC.